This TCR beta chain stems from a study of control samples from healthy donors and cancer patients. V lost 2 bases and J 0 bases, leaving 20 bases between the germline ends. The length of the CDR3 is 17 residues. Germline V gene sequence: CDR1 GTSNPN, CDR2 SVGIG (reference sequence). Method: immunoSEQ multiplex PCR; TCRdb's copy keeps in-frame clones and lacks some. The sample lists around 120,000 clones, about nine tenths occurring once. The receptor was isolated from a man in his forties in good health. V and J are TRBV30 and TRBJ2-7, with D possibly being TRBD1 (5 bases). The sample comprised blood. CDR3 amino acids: CAWSFPGQGDSSYEQYF. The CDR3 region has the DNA TGTGCCTGGAGTTTCCCCGGGCAGGGCGATAGCTCCTACGAGCAGTACTTC.